This T cell receptor (beta chain) appears in the sequencing data of a study of T-cell memory formation after mild COVID-19 (dated by TCRdb to about 2021). With regard to the full study: TCR sequence clusters from the two donors were found to be largely donor specific. Two young, previously healthy adult volunteers made up the cohort, one male and one female. In a couple of donors, T-cell clones that expanded and contracted after mild COVID-19 were tracked by sequencing TCRalpha and TCRbeta repertoires over time.

Ficoll-Paque density gradient centrifugation was the method used to isolate PBMCs. The CDR3 spans 13 residues, from the cysteine through the valine. CDR3 DNA only is kept here, 39 bases in frame from base 1. Based on the germline V gene, the CDR1 and CDR2 sequences are SQVTM and ANQGSEA. V sheds 4 bases and J sheds 0 bases, leaving 10 bases between their ends. This clonotype has more than one count but fewer than ten. The antigen this receptor binds is unknown. The sample holds no much larger clone one base away, and base qualities are not on file. Overall study outcomes, separate from this receptor: Only two mild cases were covered in the study, and larger cohorts including severe cases with pre-infection samples were considered necessary. Contracting CD4+ clones appeared mostly in the CM and EM memory subsets, whereas CD8+ clones were enriched in EMRA. SARS-CoV-2 specificity was not confirmed for the second-wave clones peaking on day 37. Some responding clones were detected in pre-infection memory, which suggested that pre-existing cross-reactive memory T cells had joined the SARS-CoV-2 response. From day 15 to 85, contracting clones showed balanced CD4/CD8 phenotypes, whereas a second wave of clones that expanded from day 15 to 37 leaned towards CD4+.

The run used an Illumina NovaSeq 6000. Using 5'RACE with constant-segment primers, TCRalpha and TCRbeta cDNA libraries were constructed, with sample barcodes and unique molecular identifiers added in the process. RNA was extracted from every sample with Trizol reagent. Amplification of the libraries took two PCR steps, and the second step added a second sample barcode plus Illumina TruSeq adapters. Sequencing of libraries was performed on an Illumina NovaSeq with 2 x 150 bp paired-end reads. In the authors' own workflow: Demultiplexing of reads and collapsing into UMI-guided consensus sequences were performed with migec v1.2.7. Using mixcr v2.1.11, the UMI consensuses were aligned to TRA and TRB V and J templates and assembled into clonotypes. Clonotypes were classified as expanded or contracted when called significant by both edgeR and NoisET, with noise models trained on biological replicates. For edgeR calls, a false discovery rate-adjusted p below 0.01 and a log2 fold-change threshold of 1 were applied. PCA with hierarchical clustering of max-normalized trajectories of the 1000 most abundant clonotypes was used as exploratory dynamics analysis. Each responding clone was given a CD4 or CD8 phenotype based on the CD4+ and CD8+ repertoires, which had been sequenced separately. Using fastp at Q25 and MiXCR, TCRdb reprocessed the public reads and kept productive beta chains. Rows are combined by CDR3 protein, so each entry shows the most common genes and DNA. TCRdb's processing, not the authors' own work, is the source of the V and J calls. Across this sample there are a few hundred thousand distinct CDR3 sequences, with 13% to 15% seen only once. The ten largest clonotypes hold approximately 22% of the sample.

Sequenced material: PBMCs or a T cell subset sorted from them (not recorded which). The TCR sequence derives from a man between 18 and 35 years old who had mild COVID-19 (a few samples of this study predate the infection). The sample titles of this study are shuffled in the database, so cell type and time point are left out; the donor was told from shared clones. The chain employs TRBV29-1 and TRBJ2-7; the D gene remains uncertain. Here the CDR3 is given as CSVVPLSSYEQYV. The sequenced DNA is TGCAGCGTTGTCCCGCTTAGCTCCTACGAGCAGTACGTC.